The 20 T cell receptor beta chains below come from one sample, sequenced in a study of T cells in Graves' hyperthyroidism and ophthalmopathy. The source material, RNA transcripts, was used to amplify TCR beta CDR3 regions. Initially, a first-round RT-PCR of the TCR CDR3 employed the HTBI primer set. MiXCR, applied by TCRdb to the multiplex PCR reads, yields one record per CDR3 protein. The sample shows approximately 330,000 distinct CDR3 sequences, around 15% of them seen only once. Sequenced input: blood. The receptors here all came from a woman aged 40-49 years with Graves' ophthalmopathy.

This clonotype was observed at least ten times. The V and J genes are TRBV7-2 and TRBJ1-1, with a possible D match to TRBD1 (5 bases). The CDR3 extends over 13 amino acids. V was clipped by 5 bases and J by 7 bases, with 14 bases between them. From germline, CDR1 is SGHTA and CDR2 FQGNSA. CDR3 nucleotide sequence: TGTGCCAGCAGCCTCAACGGGGGGTATGAAGCTTTCTTT. Amino acid sequence: CASSLNGGYEAFF.

This clonotype was found a few times. The J gene is TRBJ2-5, the V gene TRBV12-5; D gene unclear. Germline V CDR1 and CDR2: LGHNT, FRNRAP. V gave up 3 bases and J gave up 5 bases, with 4 bases separating them. The CDR3 is 11 amino acids. The CDR3 DNA is TGTGCTAGTGGTTTTTCGGAGACCCAGTACTTC. The encoded protein is CASGFSETQYF.

J is TRBJ1-1 and V is TRBV18; no reliable D call. The CDR3 covers 17 residues. V lost 3 bases to trimming and J lost 4 bases, with 21 bases between them. Germline CDR1 reads KGHSH; CDR2 reads LQKENI. The CDR3 spells CASSPLLSWKESTEAFF. The CDR3 DNA follows: TGTGCCAGCTCACCCCTTCTGTCTTGGAAGGAGAGCACTGAAGCTTTCTTT.

This clonotype showed up many times. This chain connects TRBV28 to TRBJ2-5; D uncertain. Trimming left V 9 bases short and J 4 bases short, with 9 bases between. Germline V lookup: CDR1 MDHEN, CDR2 SYDVKM. The CDR3 has 11 amino acids. In nucleotides, the CDR3 is TGTGCCAGTGGCTCCTTAGAGACCCAGTACTTC. As protein: CASGSLETQYF.

The chain couples TRBV5-1 to TRBJ1-2; a possible D gene is TRBD1 (6 bases). Germline V gene sequence: CDR1 SGHRS, CDR2 YFSETQ. Trimming removed 6 bases from V and 2 bases from J, with 8 bases in between. CDR3 size: 12 residues. The CDR3 reads CASTTGNYGYTF. The CDR3 coding sequence is TGCGCCAGCACCACAGGGAACTATGGCTACACCTTC.

A single count supports this clonotype. V usage is TRBV29-1 and J usage is TRBJ1-4; the match to TRBD1 covers 10 bases. The germline V gene encodes CDR1 SQVTM and CDR2 ANQGSEA. V lost 6 bases and J lost 8; bases outside the gene matches: 3. The CDR3 consists of 12 residues. CDR3 protein: CSVGQGGEKLFF. The CDR3 bases are TGCAGCGTAGGACAGGGGGGCGAAAAACTGTTTTTT.

A few counts support this clonotype. The V call is TRBV7-9, the J call TRBJ1-1; D ambiguous. V was pared by 3 bases and J by 7 bases, with 3 bases between. The CDR3 sequence is 10 residues long. Germline V gene data show CDR1 as SEHNR and CDR2 as FQNEAQ (reference sequence). CDR3 in amino acids: CASSFGEAFF. In DNA form, the CDR3 reads TGTGCCAGCAGCTTTGGTGAAGCTTTCTTT.

This clonotype was counted a few times. V usage is TRBV19 and J usage is TRBJ2-2; TRBD1 matches 7 bases. The CDR3 is 14 residues long. V lost 5 bases to trimming and J lost 5 bases; unmatched junction nucleotides: 5. Germline loops: CDR1 LNHDA, CDR2 SQIVND (reference sequence). CDR3 DNA sequence: TGTGCCAGTAGTCTTGGACAGGTTACCGGGGAGCTGTTTTTT. Translation gives CASSLGQVTGELFF.

The chain combines TRBV19 with TRBJ2-4, with 9 bases aligning to TRBD1. Germline V CDR1 and CDR2: LNHDA, SQIVND (reference sequence). V trimming: 9 bases; J trimming: 1 base; junction bases outside the gene matches: 13. The length of the CDR3 is 17 residues. Written as DNA, the CDR3 is TGTGCCAGCCGGGAAGGACAGGGGCTCGGGGCCAAAAACATTCAGTACTTC. Translating gives CASREGQGLGAKNIQYF.

In this sample, this clonotype turned up many times. The gene calls are TRBV12-3 or TRBV12-4 and TRBJ1-1, with 7 bases aligning to TRBD1. Unmatched junction bases numbered 10, after V lost 5 bases and J lost 7 bases. This CDR3 spans 14 amino acids. The CDR3 DNA reads TGTGCCAGCAGTCCCACCCGACAGGGCGGTGAAGCTTTCTTT. Translated, it gives CASSPTRQGGEAFF.

Only a few counts were recorded for this clonotype. The chain is built from TRBV5-6 and TRBJ2-1; 8 bases align to TRBD2. V was pared by 0 bases and J by 6 bases, with 8 bases of the junction left unmatched. Germline CDR1 is SGHDT and CDR2 is YYEEEE. The CDR3 is 16 amino acids. The CDR3 coding sequence is TGTGCCAGCAGCTTGGGGGGAGCGGGGGCCACCAATGAGCAGTTCTTC. Its protein product is CASSLGGAGATNEQFF.

The CDR3, as DNA: TGTGCCAGCAGTAGGAGCTCCTACGAGCAGTACGTC. This translates into CASSRSSYEQYV. The chain uses TRBV2 and TRBJ2-7; D unclear. The CDR3 length is 12 residues. CDR1 and CDR2 (germline): SNHLY, FYNNEI. The V end was cut by 5 bases, the J end by 0 bases, with 5 bases between.

This clonotype was counted between two and nine times. CDR3 sequence: CASSRPGPGTYNEQFF. For the CDR3, the DNA is TGTGCCAGCAGTCGCCCAGGGCCGGGAACCTACAATGAGCAGTTCTTC. J is TRBJ2-1 and V is TRBV6-2 or TRBV6-3, with D perhaps being TRBD1 or TRBD2 (5 bases each). Trimming stripped 5 bases from V and 2 bases from J, with 16 bases between. CDR1 is MNHEY and CDR2 is SVGEGT in the germline V gene. The CDR3 runs 16 residues.

In this sample, this clonotype turned up many times. The chain joins TRBV20-1 to TRBJ2-7; weak D call: TRBD2 (7 bases). Trimming stripped 1 base from V and 3 bases from J, with 19 bases between. CDR1 is DFQATT, CDR2 SNEGSKA, per germline (reference sequence). The CDR3 length is 16 residues. The CDR3 bases are TGCAGTGCTAGAGGCCGCCTAGCGGAGGGGGGCTACGAGCAGTACTTC. Its translation is CSARGRLAEGGYEQYF.

This clonotype showed up many times. J is TRBJ1-1 and V is TRBV3-1, with D maybe TRBD1 (5 bases). This CDR3 spans 12 amino acids. V lost 1 base to trimming and J lost 7 bases, with 7 bases between them. Germline values: CDR1 LGHDT, CDR2 YNNKEL (reference sequence). In nucleotides, the CDR3 is TGTGCCAGCAGCCAAGGGGGCCTTGAAGCTTTCTTT. This gives the protein CASSQGGLEAFF.

This clonotype was seen ten or more times. V gene TRBV9 combines with J gene TRBJ1-1, with D possibly matching TRBD1 (6 bases). The CDR3 length is 17 residues. Per germline, CDR1 SGDLS and CDR2 YYNGEE. V was trimmed by 0 bases and J by 2 bases, leaving 17 bases between them. The CDR3, as DNA: TGTGCCAGCAGCGTAGAAAGGGGACATGGGAAAAACACTGAAGCTTTCTTT. Encoded protein: CASSVERGHGKNTEAFF.

The rearrangement links TRBV5-4 to TRBJ2-1; 8 bases map to TRBD2. With 0 bases clipped from V and 10 bases from J, the junction kept 0 bases outside the gene matches. Per germline, CDR1 SGHNT and CDR2 YYREEE (reference sequence). This CDR3 has 12 residues. CDR3 protein: CASSLEREEQFF. The CDR3 DNA sequence: TGTGCCAGCAGCTTGGAGCGGGAGGAGCAGTTCTTC.

The gene calls are TRBV4-1 and TRBJ1-4; D not resolved. The CDR3 spans 15 residues. Between the trimmed V and J ends, which lost 2 bases and 5 bases, there was a span of 12 bases. Germline V gene sequence: CDR1 MGHRA, CDR2 YSYEKL. The CDR3 here is CASSQPRRTNEKLFF. DNA for the CDR3: TGCGCCAGCAGCCAACCGCGGCGGACGAATGAAAAACTGTTTTTT.

This clonotype was recorded many times. The DNA of the CDR3 is TGTGCCAGCAGCCACCCGGACAGGGGAGGTTATGGCTACACCTTC. Its protein product is CASSHPDRGGYGYTF. The chain couples TRBV3-1 to TRBJ1-2; 9 bases line up with TRBD1. V lost 3 bases and J lost 5; bases outside the gene matches: 7. CDR1 is LGHDT, CDR2 YNNKEL, per germline (reference sequence). CDR3 length: 15 residues. The full variable domain, completed using reference TRBV3-1 and TRBJ1-2, is DTAVSQTPKYLVTQMGNDKSIKCEQNLGHDTMYWYKQDSKKFLKIMFSYNNKELIINETVPNRFSPKSPDKAHLNLHINSLELGDSAVYFCASSHPDRGGYGYTFGSGTRLTVV.

This clonotype was observed many times. The rearrangement joins TRBV12-3 or TRBV12-4 to TRBJ2-2, with D perhaps matching TRBD1 or TRBD2 (7 bases each). Deletions cut 3 bases from V and 7 bases from J, with 18 bases between. The CDR3 covers 16 residues. CDR3 DNA sequence: TGTGCCAGCAGTTTCGGGGGACTAAACAGGGGCGGGGAGCTGTTTTTT. Its translation: CASSFGGLNRGGELFF.